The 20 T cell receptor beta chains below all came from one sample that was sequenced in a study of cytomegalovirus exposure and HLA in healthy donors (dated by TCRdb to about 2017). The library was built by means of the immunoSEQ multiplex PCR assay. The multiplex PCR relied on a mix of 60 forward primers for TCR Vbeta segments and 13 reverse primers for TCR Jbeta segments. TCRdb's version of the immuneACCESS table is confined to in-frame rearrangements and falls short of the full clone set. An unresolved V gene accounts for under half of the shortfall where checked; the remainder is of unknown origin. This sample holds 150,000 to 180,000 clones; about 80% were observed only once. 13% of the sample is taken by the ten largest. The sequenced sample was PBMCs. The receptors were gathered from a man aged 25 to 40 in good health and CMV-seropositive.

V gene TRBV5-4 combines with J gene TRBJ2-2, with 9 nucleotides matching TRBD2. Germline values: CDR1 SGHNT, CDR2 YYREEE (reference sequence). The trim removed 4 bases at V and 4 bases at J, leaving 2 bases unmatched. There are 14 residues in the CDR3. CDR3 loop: CASSMGLATGELFF. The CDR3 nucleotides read TGTGCCAGCAGCATGGGACTAGCCACCGGGGAGCTGTTTTTT.

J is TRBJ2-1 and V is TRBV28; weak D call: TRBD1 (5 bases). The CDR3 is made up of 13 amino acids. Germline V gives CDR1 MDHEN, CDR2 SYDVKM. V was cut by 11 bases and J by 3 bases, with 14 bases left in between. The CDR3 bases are TGTGCCTGTGGGGCGGAAAACTACAATGAGCAGTTCTTC. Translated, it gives CACGAENYNEQFF. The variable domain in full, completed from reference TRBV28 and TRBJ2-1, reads DVKVTQSSRYLVKRTGEKVFLECVQDMDHENMFWYRQDPGLGLRLIYFSYDVKMKEKGDIPEGYSVSREKKERFSLILESASTNQTSMYLCACGAENYNEQFFGPGTRLTVL.

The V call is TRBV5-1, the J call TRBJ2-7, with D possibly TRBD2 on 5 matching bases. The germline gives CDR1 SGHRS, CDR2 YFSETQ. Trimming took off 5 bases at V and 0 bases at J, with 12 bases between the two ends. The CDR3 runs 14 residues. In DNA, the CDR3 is TGCGCCAGCAGGTCGATAAGCGGCTCCTACGAGCAGTACTTC. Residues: CASRSISGSYEQYF.

CDR3 nucleotide sequence: TGTGCCAGCAGCCCCAGGACAGCCCGGTCCTACGAGCAGTACTTC. Protein sequence: CASSPRTARSYEQYF. The rearrangement uses TRBV5-4 and TRBJ2-7; TRBD1 is a possible D gene (6 bases). Trimming took 4 bases from V and 1 from J, leaving 15 bases between them. Germline values: CDR1 SGHNT, CDR2 YYREEE (reference sequence). This CDR3 region has 15 residues.

The CDR3 protein is CASSLFGSSLDGYTF. The DNA for the CDR3 is TGTGCCAGCAGCTTATTCGGGAGCTCTTTGGATGGCTACACCTTC. This chain uses TRBV7-9 with TRBJ1-2; D not certain. Deletions cut 2 bases from V and 6 bases from J, with 16 bases between. The V gene's germline CDR1 is SEHNR and CDR2 FQNEAQ (reference sequence). The CDR3 contains 15 residues.

CDR3: CASSQQGSNTGELFF. The DNA of the CDR3 is TGCGCCAGCAGCCAACAGGGGAGCAACACCGGGGAGCTGTTTTTT. This chain joins TRBV4-3 and TRBJ2-2; TRBD1 is a possible D gene (6 bases). The V gene's germline CDR1 is LGHNA and CDR2 YSLEER. This CDR3 spans 15 amino acids. Between the trimmed V and J ends, which lost 2 bases and 2 bases, there was a span of 9 bases.

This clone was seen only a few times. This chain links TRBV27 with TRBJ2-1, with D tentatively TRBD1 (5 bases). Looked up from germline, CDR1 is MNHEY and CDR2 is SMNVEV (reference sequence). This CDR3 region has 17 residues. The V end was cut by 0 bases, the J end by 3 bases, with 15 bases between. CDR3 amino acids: CASSLSQTEVVYNEQFF. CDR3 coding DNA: TGTGCCAGCAGTTTATCTCAGACAGAGGTAGTCTACAATGAGCAGTTCTTC.

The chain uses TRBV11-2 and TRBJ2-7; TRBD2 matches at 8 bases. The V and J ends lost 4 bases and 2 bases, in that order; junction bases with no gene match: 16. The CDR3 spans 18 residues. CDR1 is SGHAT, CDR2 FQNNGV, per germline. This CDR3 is CASSSPPGGSGRTYEQYF. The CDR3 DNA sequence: TGTGCCAGCAGCTCCCCCCCGGGGGGGTCAGGCCGAACCTACGAGCAGTACTTC.

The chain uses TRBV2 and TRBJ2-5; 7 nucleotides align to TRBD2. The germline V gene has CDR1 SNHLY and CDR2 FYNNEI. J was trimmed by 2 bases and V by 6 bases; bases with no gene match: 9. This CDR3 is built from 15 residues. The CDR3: CASRRSSGAQETQYF. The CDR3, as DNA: TGTGCCAGCAGAAGGTCGAGCGGGGCTCAAGAGACCCAGTACTTC. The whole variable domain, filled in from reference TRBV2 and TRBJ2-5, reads EPEVTQTPSHQVTQMGQEVILRCVPISNHLYFYWYRQILGQKVEFLVSFYNNEISEKSEIFDDQFSVERPDGSNFTLKIRSTKLEDSAMYFCASRRSSGAQETQYFGPGTRLLVL.

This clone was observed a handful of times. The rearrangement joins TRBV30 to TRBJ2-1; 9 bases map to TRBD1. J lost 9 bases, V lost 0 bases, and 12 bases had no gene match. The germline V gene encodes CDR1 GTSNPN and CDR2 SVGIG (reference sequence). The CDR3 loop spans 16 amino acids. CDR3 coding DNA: TGTGCCTGGAGTGTACTCTCGCGACAGGGGGGAGGTGAGCAGTTCTTC. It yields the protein CAWSVLSRQGGGEQFF.

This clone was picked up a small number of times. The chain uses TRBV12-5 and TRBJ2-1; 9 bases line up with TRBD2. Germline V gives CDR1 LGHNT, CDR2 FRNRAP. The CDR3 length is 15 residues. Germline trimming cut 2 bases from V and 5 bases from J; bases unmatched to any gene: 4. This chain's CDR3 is CASGLILAGNNEQFF. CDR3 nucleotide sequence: TGTGCTAGTGGTTTGATTCTAGCGGGAAACAATGAGCAGTTCTTC.

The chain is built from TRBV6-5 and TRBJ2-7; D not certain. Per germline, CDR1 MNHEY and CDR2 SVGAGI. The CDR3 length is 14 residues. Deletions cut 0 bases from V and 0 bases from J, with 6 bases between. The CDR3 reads CASSYSTNSYEQYF. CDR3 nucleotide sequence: TGTGCCAGCAGTTACTCGACAAACTCCTACGAGCAGTACTTC.

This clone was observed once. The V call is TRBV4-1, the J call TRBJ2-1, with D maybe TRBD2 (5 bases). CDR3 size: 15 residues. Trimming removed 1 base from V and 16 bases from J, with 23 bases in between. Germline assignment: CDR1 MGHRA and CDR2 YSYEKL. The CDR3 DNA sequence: TGCGCCAGCAGCCAAGTAAATTCCCCGGAGGCGGAAAGATTCTTC. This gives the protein CASSQVNSPEAERFF.

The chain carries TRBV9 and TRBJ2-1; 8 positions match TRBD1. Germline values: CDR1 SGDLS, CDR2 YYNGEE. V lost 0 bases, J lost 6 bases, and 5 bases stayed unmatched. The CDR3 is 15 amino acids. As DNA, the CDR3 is TGTGCCAGCAGCGTAGTAGGTCAGGGGGCCAATGAGCAGTTCTTC. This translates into CASSVVGQGANEQFF.

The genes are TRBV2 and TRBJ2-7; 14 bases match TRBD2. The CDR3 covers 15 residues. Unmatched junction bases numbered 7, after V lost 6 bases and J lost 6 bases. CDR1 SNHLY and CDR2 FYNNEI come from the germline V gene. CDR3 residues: CASSQRTSGRSEQYF. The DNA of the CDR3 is TGTGCCAGCAGCCAACGGACTAGCGGGAGGAGCGAGCAGTACTTC.

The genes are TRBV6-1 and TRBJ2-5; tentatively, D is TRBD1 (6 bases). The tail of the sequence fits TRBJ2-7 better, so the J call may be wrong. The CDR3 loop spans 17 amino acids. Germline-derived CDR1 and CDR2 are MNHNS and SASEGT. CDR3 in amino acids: CASSGGVLAQGTYEQYF. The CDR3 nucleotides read TGTGCCAGCAGTGGTGGAGTGCTTGCACAGGGAACCTACGAGCAGTACTTC.

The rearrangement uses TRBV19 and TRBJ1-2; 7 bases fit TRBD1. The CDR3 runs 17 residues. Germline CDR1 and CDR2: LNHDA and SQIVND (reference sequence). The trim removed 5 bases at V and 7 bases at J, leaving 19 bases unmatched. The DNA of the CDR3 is TGTGCCAGTAGTGCCGGCGGGACAGAGCTTATATCGCGTGGCTACACCTTC. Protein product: CASSAGGTELISRGYTF.

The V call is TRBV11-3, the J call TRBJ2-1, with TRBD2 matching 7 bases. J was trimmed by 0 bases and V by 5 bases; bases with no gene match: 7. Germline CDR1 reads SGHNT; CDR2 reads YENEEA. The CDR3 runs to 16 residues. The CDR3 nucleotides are TGTGCCAGCAGCCCCTCAGCGGGACTCTCCTACAATGAGCAGTTCTTC. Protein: CASSPSAGLSYNEQFF.

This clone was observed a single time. Here the CDR3 DNA reads TGTGCCAGCGACCGTAGGGGGCTTCTGGGTCAGCCCCAGCATTTT. Its translation: CASDRRGLLGQPQHF. The J gene is TRBJ1-5, the V gene TRBV28; TRBD1 matches 7 bases. The CDR3 length is 15 residues. CDR1 and CDR2 from the germline V gene are MDHEN and SYDVKM. Unmatched junction bases numbered 13, after V lost 8 bases and J lost 6 bases.

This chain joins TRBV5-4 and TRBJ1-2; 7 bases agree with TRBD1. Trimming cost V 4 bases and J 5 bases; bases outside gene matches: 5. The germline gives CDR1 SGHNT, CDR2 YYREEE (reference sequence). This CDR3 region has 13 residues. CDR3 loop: CASSQGGGYGYTF. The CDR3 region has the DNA TGTGCCAGCAGCCAGGGGGGAGGTTATGGCTACACCTTC.